A selection of T cell receptor beta chains follows, all from one sample in a study of blood T cell repertoires in COVID-19. Only in-frame clones appear in the TCRdb table, and some are missing; sequencing was by immunoSEQ multiplex PCR. The sample has 140,000 to 150,000 clones, 84% seen once. Material: PBMCs or T cells enriched from blood (not recorded which). These receptors originate from a woman in her forties or fifties with acute COVID-19. Each CDR3 is given with its conserved first and last residue. D genes are given only for firm matches. Only part of the rows carry a size: once, few, many, or a class if the clone is expanded.

clone_size: .; v_call: TRBV29-1; j_call: TRBJ2-3; d_call: .; cdr3_aa: CSLYGADTQYF; cdr3_nt: TGCAGTCTATACGGGGCAGATACGCAGTATTTT
clone_size: .; v_call: TRBV3-1/TRBV3-2; j_call: TRBJ2-1; d_call: .; cdr3_aa: CASSQDAPSTIYFF; cdr3_nt: TGTGCCAGCAGCCAAGATGCCCCGTCGACTATTTATTTCTTC
clone_size: .; v_call: TRBV3-1/TRBV3-2; j_call: TRBJ2-2; d_call: .; cdr3_aa: CASSLRGTGELFF; cdr3_nt: TGTGCCAGCAGCCTGCGGGGCACCGGGGAGCTGTTTTTT
clone_size: .; v_call: TRBV9; j_call: TRBJ2-7; d_call: .; cdr3_aa: CASSPSGSWSYEQYF; cdr3_nt: TGTGCCAGCAGCCCCTCGGGGAGTTGGTCCTACGAGCAGTACTTC
clone_size: .; v_call: TRBV14; j_call: TRBJ2-7; d_call: .; cdr3_aa: CASSPGTLYEQYF; cdr3_nt: TGTGCCAGCAGCCCCGGGACACTCTACGAGCAGTACTTC
clone_size: .; v_call: TRBV2; j_call: TRBJ1-3; d_call: .; cdr3_aa: CASSQGFGNTIYF; cdr3_nt: TGTGCCAGCAGCCAGGGCTTTGGAAACACCATATATTTT
clone_size: .; v_call: TRBV11-3; j_call: TRBJ1-4; d_call: .; cdr3_aa: CASSSLEATNEKLFF; cdr3_nt: TGTGCCAGCAGCTCGCTCGAGGCAACTAATGAAAAACTGTTTTTT
clone_size: .; v_call: TRBV7-3; j_call: TRBJ2-7; d_call: .; cdr3_aa: CASSLSGYSYEQYF; cdr3_nt: TGTGCCAGCAGTTTATCGGGATACTCCTACGAGCAGTACTTC
clone_size: .; v_call: TRBV19; j_call: TRBJ1-5; d_call: .; cdr3_aa: CAMNGEGPGNQPQHF; cdr3_nt: TGTGCCATGAACGGGGAGGGGCCTGGCAATCAGCCCCAGCATTTT
clone_size: .; v_call: TRBV5-1; j_call: TRBJ1-1; d_call: .; cdr3_aa: CASSGGGVNTEAFF; cdr3_nt: TGCGCCAGCAGCGGGGGAGGAGTGAACACTGAAGCTTTCTTT
clone_size: many; v_call: TRBV4-1; j_call: TRBJ2-1; d_call: TRBD2; cdr3_aa: CASSQEGGRGADEQFF; cdr3_nt: TGCGCCAGCAGCCAAGAAGGCGGGCGGGGGGCCGATGAGCAGTTCTTC
clone_size: .; v_call: TRBV7-2; j_call: TRBJ2-3; d_call: .; cdr3_aa: CASSLESSTDTQYF; cdr3_nt: TGTGCCAGCAGCTTAGAATCAAGCACAGATACGCAGTATTTT
clone_size: .; v_call: TRBV3-1/TRBV3-2; j_call: TRBJ2-6; d_call: TRBD2; cdr3_aa: CASSRGSSGANVLTF; cdr3_nt: TGTGCCAGCAGCCGCGGGAGCTCTGGGGCCAACGTCCTGACTTTC
clone_size: .; v_call: TRBV30; j_call: TRBJ1-6; d_call: TRBD1; cdr3_aa: CAWSVRQGVHF; cdr3_nt: TGTGCCTGGAGTGTACGACAGGGGGTCCACTTT
clone_size: .; v_call: TRBV4-1; j_call: TRBJ1-6; d_call: .; cdr3_aa: CASSQERESPLHF; cdr3_nt: TGCGCCAGCAGCCAAGAGCGAGAGTCACCCCTCCACTTT
clone_size: .; v_call: TRBV5-4; j_call: TRBJ2-5; d_call: TRBD1; cdr3_aa: CASSSGQVLETQYF; cdr3_nt: TGTGCCAGCAGCTCGGGACAGGTCTTGGAGACCCAGTACTTC
clone_size: .; v_call: TRBV30; j_call: TRBJ1-1; d_call: .; cdr3_aa: CAWRGSTEAFF; cdr3_nt: TGTGCCTGGAGAGGGAGCACTGAAGCTTTCTTT
clone_size: few; v_call: TRBV5-1; j_call: TRBJ2-7; d_call: TRBD2; cdr3_aa: CASRPTSGSYEQYF; cdr3_nt: TGCGCCAGCAGGCCGACTAGCGGCTCCTACGAGCAGTACTTC